Each of the 8 T cell receptor beta chains below was sequenced from the same sample in a study of cytomegalovirus exposure and HLA in healthy donors (dated by TCRdb to about 2017). The library was built by means of the immunoSEQ multiplex PCR assay. For the multiplex PCR, a mixture combining 60 forward primers for TCR Vbeta segments and 13 reverse primers for TCR Jbeta segments was used. TCRdb holds this immuneACCESS table with in-frame rearrangements only. Some clones are missing; in checked studies, unresolved V genes explain under half, and the rest has no known cause. The sample table records about 170,000 clones; 65% to 85% of these occur just once. The ten largest clones take up approximately 0.78% of the sample. The source material was PBMCs. The receptor source for this set is a woman aged 18-35 years in good health and CMV-seronegative.

The chain joins TRBV30 to TRBJ1-2; 9 positions match TRBD1. V trimming: 3 bases; J trimming: 3 bases; junction bases outside the gene matches: 5. CDR1 and CDR2 from the germline V gene are GTSNPN and SVGIG (reference sequence). The length of the CDR3 is 14 residues. The CDR3 sequence is CAWRADRGDYGYTF. Here the CDR3 DNA reads TGTGCCTGGAGGGCGGACAGGGGAGACTATGGCTACACCTTC.

This rearrangement joins TRBV6-1 to TRBJ2-5; TRBD2 matches 9 bases. TRBJ2-7 explains the end of the DNA better; the J call may be wrong. The CDR3 is 14 amino acids. Germline V gene lookup returns CDR1 MNHNS and CDR2 SASEGT. This CDR3 reads CASRPAGGLGEQYF. CDR3 coding DNA: TGTGCCAGCAGACCCGCGGGAGGGCTGGGCGAGCAGTACTTC.

CDR3 nucleotides: TGTGCCAGAGGGGGATTCTTTTTGGATGAGCAGTTCTTC. It translates to CARGGFFLDEQFF. The V and J genes are TRBV7-6 and TRBJ2-1; the D gene is possibly TRBD1 (6 bases). Germline V gene lookup returns CDR1 SGHVS and CDR2 FNYEAQ. The V and J ends lost 9 bases and 8 bases respectively, with 17 bases between them. CDR3 length: 13 amino acids.

The chain has TRBV30 and TRBJ1-1; D is ambiguous. V was clipped by 0 bases and J by 8 bases, with 16 bases between them. CDR1 GTSNPN and CDR2 SVGIG come from the germline V gene (reference sequence). The CDR3 has 14 amino acids. CDR3 nucleotide sequence: TGTGCCTGGAGTGTAAGCCCCCTAGGACTCGAAGCTTTCTTT. Its protein product is CAWSVSPLGLEAFF. The whole variable domain, remainder taken from reference TRBV30 and TRBJ1-1, is SQTIHQWPATLVQPVGSPLSLECTVEGTSNPNLYWYRQAAGRGLQLLFYSVGIGQISSEVPQNLSASRPQDRQFILSSKKLLLSDSGFYLCAWSVSPLGLEAFFGQGTRLTVV.

This sequence joins TRBV7-5 and TRBJ2-1; the tabulated D call, TRBD2, remains unverified against the DNA. TRBV7-5 is deemed a pseudogene. This CDR3 is 14 amino acids long. CDR3 in amino acids: CVRSPSTTSNEQFF. Here the CDR3 DNA reads TGTGTCAGAAGCCCCTCCACTACTTCCAATGAGCAGTTCTTC.

The sample holds one count of this clone. V gene TRBV18 combines with J gene TRBJ2-3, with 8 bases matching TRBD1. This CDR3 contains 14 residues. Germline CDR1 is KGHSH and CDR2 is LQKENI. Unmatched junction bases numbered 7, after V lost 5 bases and J lost 6 bases. In nucleotides, the CDR3 is TGTGCCAGCTCAGCGGACAGGGATTTTGATACGCAGTATTTT. This encodes CASSADRDFDTQYF.

This chain connects TRBV28 to TRBJ1-1, with D perhaps matching TRBD1 (6 bases). Germline CDR1 and CDR2: MDHEN and SYDVKM. The CDR3 sequence is 15 residues long. Deletions cut 4 bases from V and 1 base from J, with 13 bases between. The CDR3 region has the DNA TGTGCCAGCAGTTCCCCGGACAGAAAGAACACTGAAGCTTTCTTT. Translated: CASSSPDRKNTEAFF. The full variable domain, in which reference TRBV28 and TRBJ1-1 provide the parts outside the CDR3, is DVKVTQSSRYLVKRTGEKVFLECVQDMDHENMFWYRQDPGLGLRLIYFSYDVKMKEKGDIPEGYSVSREKKERFSLILESASTNQTSMYLCASSSPDRKNTEAFFGQGTRLTVV.

This chain links TRBV27 with TRBJ1-1; TRBD1 is a possible D gene (5 bases). Per the germline V gene, CDR1 is MNHEY and CDR2 is SMNVEV (reference sequence). This CDR3 comprises 12 residues. V lost 6 bases and J lost 10, with 15 bases in between. CDR3 in amino acids: CASSPRGFGAFF. The CDR3 DNA reads TGTGCCAGCAGCCCACGGGGGTTTGGAGCTTTCTTT.